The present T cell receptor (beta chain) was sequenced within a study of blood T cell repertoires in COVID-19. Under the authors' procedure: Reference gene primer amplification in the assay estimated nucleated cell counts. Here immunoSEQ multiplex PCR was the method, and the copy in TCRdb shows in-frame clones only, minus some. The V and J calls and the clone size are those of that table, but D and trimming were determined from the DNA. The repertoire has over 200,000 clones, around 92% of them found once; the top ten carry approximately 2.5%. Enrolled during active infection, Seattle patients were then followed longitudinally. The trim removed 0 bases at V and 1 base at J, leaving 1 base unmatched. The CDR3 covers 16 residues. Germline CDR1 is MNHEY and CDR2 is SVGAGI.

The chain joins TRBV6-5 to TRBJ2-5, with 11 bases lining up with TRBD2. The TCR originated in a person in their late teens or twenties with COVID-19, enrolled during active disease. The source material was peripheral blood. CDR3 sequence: CASSYSGLAVQETQYF. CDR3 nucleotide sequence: TGTGCCAGCAGTTACTCGGGACTAGCGGTCCAAGAGACCCAGTACTTC.